Below, 18 T cell receptor beta chains from the same sample are listed, as sequenced in a study of T cell changes during pregnancy in multiple sclerosis. The assay was immunoSEQ multiplex PCR, and TCRdb's table has in-frame clones only and misses some. The table records 45,000 to 65,000 clones, approximately 91% of them present only once. The sequencing here drew on CD4+ T cells from peripheral blood mononuclear cells, taken in the third trimester of pregnancy. The receptors originated from a female donor with multiple sclerosis, enrolled in a pregnancy study.

The chain joins TRBV5-1 to TRBJ1-2; D perhaps matches TRBD1 (6 bases). V gave up 4 bases and J gave up 4 bases, with 20 bases separating them. The CDR3 is 16 residues long. Germline assignment: CDR1 SGHRS and CDR2 YFSETQ. The CDR3 nucleotides are TGCGCCAGCAGCCCAATAACAGGGCCGATGAGCTATGGCTACACCTTC. Translating gives CASSPITGPMSYGYTF.

The chain uses TRBV5-1 and TRBJ2-5; 9 nucleotides match TRBD2. Germline CDR1 SGHRS, CDR2 YFSETQ. After removal of 0 bases from V and 5 bases from J, the junction contained 5 bases not matched to a gene. The CDR3 is made up of 15 amino acids. The CDR3 reads CASSLDGGGVETQYF. In nucleotides, the CDR3 is TGCGCCAGCAGCTTGGATGGCGGGGGGGTGGAGACCCAGTACTTC.

The chain recombines TRBV5-1 with TRBJ2-2; 7 nucleotides line up with TRBD2. After removal of 2 bases from V and 5 bases from J, the junction contained 3 bases not matched to a gene. Per the germline V gene, CDR1 is SGHRS and CDR2 is YFSETQ. CDR3 size: 14 residues. In DNA, the CDR3 is TGCGCCAGCAGCTTAACTAGCGTTACCGGGGAGCTGTTTTTT. It encodes CASSLTSVTGELFF.

J is TRBJ2-3 and V is TRBV10-3; D is possibly TRBD2 (6 bases). The CDR3 loop spans 14 amino acids. CDR1 is ENHRY and CDR2 is SYGVKD in the germline V gene. V was clipped by 3 bases and J by 1 base, with 8 bases between them. This CDR3 is CAISEPGGTDTQYF. CDR3 in DNA: TGTGCCATCAGTGAACCGGGGGGCACAGATACGCAGTATTTT.

The chain employs TRBV7-8 and TRBJ1-1, with D maybe TRBD1 (5 bases). CDR3 length equals 15 residues. The V end lost 0 bases, the J end lost 1 base, and 9 bases lay between the germline ends. Germline lookup yields CDR1 SGHVS and CDR2 FQNEAQ. CDR3 sequence: CASSLAGRRNTEAFF. In nucleotides, the CDR3 is TGTGCCAGCAGCTTAGCGGGGCGGAGGAACACTGAAGCTTTCTTT. Full variable domain (outside the CDR3, taken from reference TRBV7-8 and TRBJ1-1): GAGVSQSPRYKVAKRGQDVALRCDPISGHVSLFWYQQALGQGPEFLTYFQNEAQLDKSGLPSDRFFAERPEGSVSTLKIQRTQQEDSAVYLCASSLAGRRNTEAFFGQGTRLTVV.

V gene TRBV2 combines with J gene TRBJ1-5; 7 positions match TRBD1. The CDR3 sequence is 13 residues long. V dropped 8 bases and J dropped 9; count of bases not matched to a gene: 10. Per germline, CDR1 SNHLY and CDR2 FYNNEI. CDR3 amino acids: CASVGQVGSPQHF. The DNA of the CDR3 is TGTGCCAGCGTCGGACAGGTTGGGTCGCCCCAGCATTTT.

The rearrangement joins TRBV11-1 to TRBJ1-2; TRBD1 aligns across 10 bases. The CDR3 consists of 13 residues. Germline V gene sequence: CDR1 SGHAT, CDR2 FQDESV (reference sequence). Trimming took 7 bases from V and 9 from J; bases not matched to a gene: 8. The DNA for the CDR3 is TGTGCCAGCACCCGGACAGGGGGTAGTCGCTACACCTTC. Translated, it gives CASTRTGGSRYTF. Looking up the rest from reference TRBV11-1 and TRBJ1-2 gives the full variable domain: EAEVAQSPRYKITEKSQAVAFWCDPISGHATLYWYRQILGQGPELLVQFQDESVVDDSQLPKDRFSAERLKGVDSTLKIQPAELGDSAMYLCASTRTGGSRYTFGSGTRLTVV.

V gene TRBV10-3 combines with J gene TRBJ1-2, with 9 bases that match TRBD1. V trimming: 7 bases; J trimming: 1 base; junction bases outside the gene matches: 4. The CDR3 length is 14 residues. CDR1 and CDR2 from the germline V gene are ENHRY and SYGVKD. CDR3 nucleotides: TGTGCCATCATTCCGGGACAGGGTAACTATGGCTACACCTTC. It yields the protein CAIIPGQGNYGYTF.

The gene calls are TRBV6-1 and TRBJ2-1, with 9 bases lining up with TRBD2. The germline V gene encodes CDR1 MNHNS and CDR2 SASEGT. V trimming: 4 bases; J trimming: 8 bases; junction bases outside the gene matches: 12. The CDR3 is 16 amino acids. Written as DNA, the CDR3 is TGTGCCAGCAGTGCACCCCCGACTAGCGGCGGGCATGAGCAGTTCTTC. This gives the protein CASSAPPTSGGHEQFF.

The gene calls are TRBV6-1 and TRBJ1-2; possibly TRBD1 for D (5 bases). Germline V gene data show CDR1 as MNHNS and CDR2 as SASEGT. Trimming took off 10 bases at V and 4 bases at J, with 19 bases between the two ends. This CDR3 region has 14 residues. This chain's CDR3 is CATQGRLGGYGYTF. For the CDR3, the DNA is TGTGCCACCCAAGGACGGCTCGGGGGCTATGGCTACACCTTC.

This clone was found a few times. The gene calls are TRBV28 and TRBJ1-5; D perhaps matches TRBD1 (6 bases). Trimming took off 5 bases at V and 2 bases at J, with 13 bases between the two ends. Germline lookup yields CDR1 MDHEN and CDR2 SYDVKM. The CDR3 has 15 amino acids. For the CDR3, the DNA is TGTGCCAGCAGTAGAGTACAGGGTGGCAATCAGCCCCAGCATTTT. This codes for CASSRVQGGNQPQHF.

The chain combines TRBV11-1 with TRBJ1-1; D possibly corresponds to TRBD1 (6 bases). The CDR3 extends over 15 amino acids. The germline V and J ends were trimmed by 5 bases and 2 bases, with 15 bases remaining between them. CDR1 is SGHAT, CDR2 FQDESV, per germline (reference sequence). This chain's CDR3 is CASSRPGTRNTEAFF. The CDR3 DNA sequence: TGTGCCAGCAGCCGACCGGGGACACGAAACACTGAAGCTTTCTTT. Based on the CDR3 plus reference TRBV11-1 and TRBJ1-1, the full variable domain is EAEVAQSPRYKITEKSQAVAFWCDPISGHATLYWYRQILGQGPELLVQFQDESVVDDSQLPKDRFSAERLKGVDSTLKIQPAELGDSAMYLCASSRPGTRNTEAFFGQGTRLTVV.

The chain has TRBV14 and TRBJ2-1; perhaps TRBD1 as D (7 bases). Trimming shortened V by 6 bases and J by 4 bases, and 16 bases separated the two germline ends. Per germline, CDR1 SGHDN and CDR2 FVKESK. This CDR3 contains 15 residues. CDR3 protein: CASRRTGRGYNEQFF. CDR3 sequence (DNA): TGTGCCAGCAGACGGACAGGACGGGGGTACAATGAGCAGTTCTTC.

The chain has TRBV4-1 and TRBJ2-1, with a tentative D call TRBD1 (5 bases). CDR1 is MGHRA and CDR2 is YSYEKL in the germline V gene. The length of the CDR3 is 16 residues. V lost 1 base to trimming and J lost 10 bases, with 20 bases between them. In DNA form, the CDR3 reads TGCGCCAGCAGCCAAGCCAGGGCTCGATATGAAGGCGAGCAGTTCTTC. Translating gives CASSQARARYEGEQFF.

This clone has only one observation. The chain couples TRBV15 to TRBJ2-7; 9 bases line up with TRBD2. Germline V gene data show CDR1 as LNHNV and CDR2 as YYDKDF (reference sequence). This CDR3 region has 17 residues. The V gene end was trimmed by 0 bases and the J gene end by 1 base; junction bases not matched to a gene: 7. CDR3 sequence reads: CATSRDHPSGVSYEQYF. In DNA form, the CDR3 reads TGTGCCACCAGCAGAGATCACCCTAGCGGGGTTTCCTACGAGCAGTACTTC. The variable domain in full, completed from reference TRBV15 and TRBJ2-7, reads DAMVIQNPRYQVTQFGKPVTLSCSQTLNHNVMYWYQQKSSQAPKLLFHYYDKDFNNEADTPDNFQSRRPNTSFCFLDIRSPGLGDTAMYLCATSRDHPSGVSYEQYFGPGTRLTVT.

The J gene is TRBJ1-5, the V gene TRBV5-1, with unresolved D. Deletions cut 0 bases from V and 5 bases from J, with 9 bases between. The germline CDR1 and CDR2 sequences are SGHRS and YFSETQ. CDR3 size: 14 residues. The CDR3 is CASSLGGSDQPQHF. CDR3 nucleotides: TGCGCCAGCAGCTTGGGAGGGAGCGATCAGCCCCAGCATTTT.

The genes are TRBV19 and TRBJ2-5, with D maybe TRBD1 (6 bases). Trimming shortened V by 3 bases and J by 10 bases, and 15 bases separated the two germline ends. This CDR3 has 13 amino acids. CDR1 is LNHDA, CDR2 SQIVND, per germline (reference sequence). The CDR3 reads CASSMSGHRYQYF. The CDR3 DNA is TGTGCCAGTAGTATGTCGGGACACCGGTACCAGTACTTC.

This chain links TRBV19 with TRBJ1-2; D call uncertain. This CDR3 has 15 amino acids. V was pared by 3 bases and J by 8 bases, with 19 bases between. From germline, CDR1 is LNHDA and CDR2 SQIVND (reference sequence). CDR3 residues: CASSMDRVPIRGYTF. The CDR3 DNA is TGTGCCAGTAGTATGGATCGGGTCCCTATAAGGGGCTACACCTTC.